This T cell receptor beta chain was captured by sequencing in a study of blood T cell repertoires in COVID-19. Study at large: COVID-19 samples from acute and convalescent phases originated in the United States, Italy and Spain. T cells, B-cell-depleted T cells, or PBMCs provided the cDNA or gDNA that served as material.

Per the original data handling: Reference gene primers were amplified, and this amplification served to estimate nucleated cell counts. TCRdb's copy holds only in-frame clones and misses some; the assay was immunoSEQ multiplex PCR. D and trimming were read from the DNA, whereas the V and J calls and clone size are those reported in that table. The sample gives a few hundred thousand clones, approximately 83% of which show up once; around 3.5% is in the top ten. This CDR3 region has 15 residues. Germline V gives CDR1 LNHNV, CDR2 YYDKDF (reference sequence). J lost 5 bases, V lost 5 bases, and 7 bases had no gene match. Cohort 3 recovered donors had two negative PCRs, clearance, or symptom resolution.

This chain links TRBV15 with TRBJ2-3, with 10 bases that match TRBD1. Specimen: PBMCs or T cells enriched from blood (not recorded which). This TCR was recovered from a man in his fifties who had recovered from COVID-19. For the CDR3, the DNA is TGTGCCACCAGCCCCGGACAGGGGGGAAGAGATACGCAGTATTTT. Amino acids: CATSPGQGGRDTQYF.